A selection of T cell receptor beta chains follows, all from one sample in a study of breast tumors, draining lymph nodes, adjacent tissues. TCRdb re-called the multiplex PCR reads through MiXCR, storing one row per CDR3 protein. The repertoire consists of tens of thousands of distinct CDR3 sequences, with over 25% occurring once and the leading ten covering 8.1%. The sample was axillary lymph node tissue. The receptors derive from a female donor with breast cancer. Some clones in this sample may be carry-over from other donors' samples. Each CDR3 is given with its conserved first and last residue. A D gene is named only where the DNA matches it firmly. The listing skips clone size in some rows; elsewhere it reads once, few, many or a size class.

TRBV2,TRBD1,TRBJ2-1,.,TGTGCCAGCACCCGTGACAGGGGGGATGGGCAGTTCTTC,CASTRDRGDGQFF
TRBV20-1,TRBD2,TRBJ2-1,.,TGCAGTGCTAGAGTTCGCGTAGCGGGAGGGCCGTCGAACAATGAGCAGTTCTTC,CSARVRVAGGPSNNEQFF
TRBV19,TRBD1,TRBJ1-1,few,TGTGCCAGTAGTGACAGGGCGAACACTGAAGCTTTCTTT,CASSDRANTEAFF
TRBV4-3,.,TRBJ2-3,many,TGCGCCAGCAGCCAACAAGTGACAGATACGCAGTATTTT,CASSQQVTDTQYF
TRBV30,.,TRBJ1-2,many,TGTGCCTGGAGTCAGTGGCAGGGGAATACCTATGGCTACACCTTC,CAWSQWQGNTYGYTF
TRBV6-1,TRBD1,TRBJ1-2,many,TGTGCCAGCAGTGATAGGGACAGAAATGGCTACACCTTC,CASSDRDRNGYTF
TRBV4-1,.,TRBJ2-7,many,TGCGCCAGCAGCCAAGTTAGCGCTAGCTCCTACGAGCAGTACTTC,CASSQVSASSYEQYF
TRBV28,.,TRBJ2-3,many,TGTGCCAGCAATCGGGCAGGGGTGGAAGATACGCAGTATTTT,CASNRAGVEDTQYF
TRBV11-3,TRBD1,TRBJ2-7,.,TGTGCCAGCAACCCCCCGGGACAGGCGGCCCACGAGCAGTACTTC,CASNPPGQAAHEQYF
TRBV6-2/TRBV6-3,TRBD2,TRBJ2-1,few,TGTGCCAGCAGTTACTCTGACGGGGGGGAGCAGTTCTTC,CASSYSDGGEQFF
TRBV7-2,TRBD2,TRBJ2-7,.,TGTGCCAGCAGCTCACTAGCGGGAGGGTCCTACGAGCAGTACTTC,CASSSLAGGSYEQYF
TRBV6-6,.,TRBJ1-1,few,TGTGCCAGCAGCCACCCTTTTTCAGGGGACACTGAAGCTTTCTTT,CASSHPFSGDTEAFF
TRBV14,.,TRBJ2-1,.,TGTGCCAGCAGCCAATTGATCTACAATGAGCAGTTCTTC,CASSQLIYNEQFF
TRBV5-6,.,TRBJ2-7,many,TGTGCCAGCAGCTTCCTAGGATACGAGCAGTACTTC,CASSFLGYEQYF
TRBV9,.,TRBJ2-2,.,TGTGCCAGCAGCTGGGAGAACACCGGGGAGCTGTTTTTT,CASSWENTGELFF
TRBV7-2,.,TRBJ2-4,.,TGTGCCAGCAGCCGTAGGGATGGAAACATTCAGTACTTC,CASSRRDGNIQYF
TRBV2,TRBD1,TRBJ1-4,many,TGTGCCAGCAGTGAGGACAGGGGTGAAAAACTGTTTTTT,CASSEDRGEKLFF
TRBV27,.,TRBJ2-3,many,TGTGCCACCGTTCTTTGCACAGATACGCAGTATTTT,CATVLCTDTQYF
TRBV4-3,TRBD2,TRBJ2-3,few,TGCGCCAGCAGCCGGGGGACTAGCGGGAATCGGGACACAGATACGCAGTATTTT,CASSRGTSGNRDTDTQYF
TRBV7-9,.,TRBJ2-2,many,TGTGCCAGCAGCTTTCGCCCAGGAACCGGGGAGCTGTTTTTT,CASSFRPGTGELFF
TRBV5-5,.,TRBJ1-1,many,TGTGCCAGCAGTCGACGGGGGACGAACACTGAAGCTTTCTTT,CASSRRGTNTEAFF
TRBV19,.,TRBJ2-1,many,TGTGCCAGTAGTGTCTCCGGGTTCTACAATGAGCAGTTCTTC,CASSVSGFYNEQFF
TRBV4-1,.,TRBJ2-4,once,TGCGCCAGCAGCCAAGAAAGACTAGAAGTGGCCGGGAACATTCAGTACTTC,CASSQERLEVAGNIQYF
TRBV6-2/TRBV6-3,TRBD1,TRBJ1-5,many,TGTGCCAGCAGTTACCCCAAGGGACAGGCGAATAGCAATCAGCCCCAGCATTTT,CASSYPKGQANSNQPQHF
TRBV6-1,TRBD2,TRBJ2-7,few,TGTGCCAGCAGTCAATCCAGAATAGCGGGAGTCTACGAGCAGTACTTC,CASSQSRIAGVYEQYF
TRBV5-1,TRBD1,TRBJ2-7,many,TGCGCCAGCAGCTCCGGGACAGGCCGTCTCGAGCAGTACTTC,CASSSGTGRLEQYF
TRBV7-9,TRBD2,TRBJ2-7,many,TGTGCCAGCAGCCCCCTAGCGGGAGAGGAGCAGTACTTC,CASSPLAGEEQYF
TRBV20-1,.,TRBJ2-5,many,TGCAGTGCTAGAGATGGCCGGGAATTGAGGCAAGAGACCCAGTACTTC,CSARDGRELRQETQYF
TRBV9,.,TRBJ2-1,few,TGTGCCAGCAGCACGGGCAAGTACAACGAGCAGTTCTTC,CASSTGKYNEQFF
TRBV5-5,.,TRBJ2-2,medium-sized,TGTGCCAGCAGCTTTTCGGCGAACACCGGGGAGCTGTTTTTT,CASSFSANTGELFF
TRBV7-2,.,TRBJ2-7,.,TGCGCCAGCGGCCAGCTCGCCGGGAGAAGCAAGCAGTACTTC,CASGQLAGRSKQYF
TRBV7-9,TRBD1,TRBJ1-3,.,TGTGCCAGCAGCATCGGGACAGGGGGTAAGACTGGAAACACCATATATTTT,CASSIGTGGKTGNTIYF
TRBV5-1,.,TRBJ1-4,.,TGCGCCAGCAGCCCCACAGGGAGCGGCGAAAAACTGTTTTTT,CASSPTGSGEKLFF